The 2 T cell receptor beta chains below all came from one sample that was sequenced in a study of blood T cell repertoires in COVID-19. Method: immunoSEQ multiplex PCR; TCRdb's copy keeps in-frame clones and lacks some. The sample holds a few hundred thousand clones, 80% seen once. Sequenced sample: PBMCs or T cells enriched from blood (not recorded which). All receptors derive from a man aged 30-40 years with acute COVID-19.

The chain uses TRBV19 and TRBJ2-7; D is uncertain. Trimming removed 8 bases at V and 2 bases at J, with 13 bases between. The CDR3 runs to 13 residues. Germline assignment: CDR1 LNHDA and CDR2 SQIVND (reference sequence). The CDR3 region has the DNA TGTGCCAGTTCTTGGGCCGAAACCTACGAGCAGTACTTC. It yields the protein CASSWAETYEQYF.

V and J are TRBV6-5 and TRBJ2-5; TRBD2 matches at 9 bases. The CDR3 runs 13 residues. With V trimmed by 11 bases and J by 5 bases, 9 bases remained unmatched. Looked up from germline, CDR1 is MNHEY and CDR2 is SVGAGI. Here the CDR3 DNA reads TGTGCCGCGGGGCGGGGGGGCCATGAGACCCAGTACTTC. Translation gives CAAGRGGHETQYF.